These 5 T cell receptor beta chains share one sample of origin, sequenced in a study of cytomegalovirus exposure and HLA in healthy donors (dated by TCRdb to about 2017). Receptors were amplified or captured by the immunoSEQ multiplex PCR assay. For the multiplex PCR, a mixture combining 60 forward primers for TCR Vbeta segments and 13 reverse primers for TCR Jbeta segments was used. TCRdb obtained this table from immuneACCESS and retained in-frame rearrangements with V and J assigned. These tables miss some clones; where compared with another copy, unresolved V genes account for less than half of the shortfall, and the remainder is unexplained. Across this sample there are some 100,000 clones, with approximately 81% seen only once. Around 4% of the sample is taken by the ten largest. The specimen sequenced was PBMCs. Every receptor here comes from a female donor in good health and CMV-seropositive.

The chain is built from TRBV5-5 and TRBJ1-2; D might be TRBD1 (5 bases). The CDR3 is 15 amino acids. V dropped 3 bases and J dropped 4 bases, with 16 bases sitting between them. The germline V gene has CDR1 SGHKS and CDR2 YYEKEE (reference sequence). The CDR3 bases are TGTGCCAGCAGCTCCCGGCCGGGGGAGAGCTATGGCTACACCTTC. It encodes CASSSRPGESYGYTF.

This sequence joins TRBV7-7 and TRBJ2-3; 11 nucleotides match TRBD2. This CDR3 has 16 residues. CDR1 is SSHAT, CDR2 FNYEAQ, per germline (reference sequence). V lost 5 bases, J lost 6 bases, and 10 bases stayed unmatched. The CDR3 protein is CASSPTVLAGADTQYF. The CDR3 bases are TGTGCCAGCAGCCCAACCGTACTAGCGGGAGCTGATACGCAGTATTTT. Full variable domain (remainder filled in from reference TRBV7-7 and TRBJ2-3): GAGVSQSPRYKVTKRGQDVTLRCDPISSHATLYWYQQALGQGPEFLTYFNYEAQPDKSGLPSDRFSAERPEGSISTLTIQRTEQRDSAMYRCASSPTVLAGADTQYFGPGTRLTVL.

The chain links TRBV5-3 to TRBJ1-6, with D maybe TRBD1 (6 bases). TRBV5-3 is identified as an open reading frame with a role that is uncertain. There are 19 residues in the CDR3. Trimming removed 0 bases from V and 8 bases from J, with 24 bases in between. The CDR3 DNA reads TGTGCCAGAAGCTTGGAGGGTCGGGGACACCTATTATCCCATTCACCCCTCCACTTT. Amino acid sequence: CARSLEGRGHLLSHSPLHF.

This sequence joins TRBV5-4 and TRBJ2-7, with D maybe TRBD2 (7 bases). The germline CDR1 and CDR2 sequences are SGHNT and YYREEE (reference sequence). Trimming left V 0 bases short and J 3 bases short, with 13 bases between. CDR3 length equals 15 residues. CDR3 region: CASSLGGGPFYEQYF. Here the CDR3 DNA reads TGTGCCAGCAGCTTGGGGGGGGGCCCTTTCTACGAGCAGTACTTC.

This rearrangement joins TRBV6-6 to TRBJ2-5; 9 positions agree with TRBD2. Trimming removed 6 bases from V and 2 bases from J; junction bases left unmatched: 7. This CDR3 contains 15 residues. Germline assignment: CDR1 MNHNY and CDR2 SVGAGI (reference sequence). As DNA, the CDR3 is TGTGCCAGCAGCCCGCGGGGGGGAATACAAGAGACCCAGTACTTC. Amino acids: CASSPRGGIQETQYF.